The rows below give T cell receptor beta chains drawn from one sample of a study of untreated major depressive disorder. TCRdb's copy holds only in-frame clones and misses some; the assay was immunoSEQ multiplex PCR. This table has about 27,000 clones, about 89% appearing once. The specimen sequenced was CD4+ T cells from PBMCs. These receptor sequences come from a woman aged 25 to 39 with major depressive disorder. The CDR3 runs from the conserved cysteine through the conserved F or W. D genes are given only for firm matches. Size is omitted from some rows. Given values are once, few, many or a class for expanded clones.

size,V,length,J,D,CDR3,DNA
NA,TRBV7-2,15,TRBJ2-3,TRBD1,CASSSSGGPTDTQYF,TGTGCCAGCAGCTCATCAGGGGGCCCCACAGATACGCAGTATTTT
NA,TRBV5-4,15,TRBJ2-1,TRBD1,CASTTGGARYNEQFF,TGTGCCAGCACCACAGGGGGCGCACGGTACAATGAGCAGTTCTTC
NA,TRBV28,12,TRBJ1-2,NA,CASSLRGIGSTF,TGTGCCAGCAGTTTAAGGGGGATCGGATCCACCTTC
once,TRBV7-9,16,TRBJ1-3,NA,CASSSDSVRGRNTIYF,TGTGCCAGCAGCTCAGATTCAGTTCGCGGGAGGAACACCATATATTTT
NA,TRBV29-1,13,TRBJ1-1,NA,CSVGEDLNTEAFF,TGCAGCGTTGGCGAGGATCTGAACACTGAAGCTTTCTTT
once,TRBV6-5,15,TRBJ1-1,NA,CASSNGRGWNTEAFF,TGTGCCAGCAGCAACGGGCGGGGGTGGAACACTGAAGCTTTCTTT
NA,TRBV6-6,16,TRBJ2-4,TRBD2,CASSYSRASGKNIQYF,TGTGCCAGCAGTTACTCACGGGCTAGCGGTAAAAACATTCAGTACTTC
NA,TRBV28,15,TRBJ1-2,TRBD1,CASSSQGVFDYGYTF,TGTGCCAGCAGCTCACAGGGGGTGTTCGACTATGGCTACACCTTC
NA,TRBV7-2,15,TRBJ2-3,TRBD2,CASSVELAGVDTQYF,TGTGCCAGCAGCGTTGAACTAGCGGGAGTAGATACGCAGTATTTT
NA,TRBV6-5,14,TRBJ2-5,NA,CASSYSYREETQYF,TGTGCCAGCAGTTACTCGTACCGAGAAGAGACCCAGTACTTC
NA,TRBV6-5,14,TRBJ1-2,TRBD1,CASSYFRGTDGYTF,TGTGCCAGCAGTTACTTTAGGGGGACAGATGGCTACACCTTC
NA,TRBV5-4,15,TRBJ2-7,NA,CASSQGKVSSYEQYF,TGTGCCAGCAGCCAGGGGAAGGTGAGCTCCTACGAGCAGTACTTC
NA,TRBV6-6,14,TRBJ1-4,NA,CASSYGQGHEKLFF,TGTGCCAGCAGTTACGGTCAGGGCCATGAAAAACTGTTTTTT
NA,TRBV5-6,15,TRBJ2-3,TRBD1,CASSLTGGATDTQYF,TGTGCCAGCAGCTTGACAGGGGGCGCGACAGATACGCAGTATTTT